This paragraph covers one T cell receptor beta chain sequence. As yet, its antigen is unknown. One heparinised blood draw averaging approximately 100 mL was given by each donor. Stem cell-like memory, regulatory, central memory and naive CD4+ cells were sorted via CD45RO/CCR7/CD25/CD127/CD95/CD27. As every portion of the isolated RNA was reverse transcribed, the sequencing read expressed TCRB transcripts. Here immunoSEQ multiplex PCR was the method, and the copy in TCRdb shows in-frame clones only, minus some. The sample carries about 160,000 clones, 7.5% to 9.5% recorded once. This sample stems from a study of beta chain features in type 1 diabetes. Study-level background: In age, gender and cell yields, patients were similar to healthy donors.

Study results and caveats: All four CD4+ subsets from Type 1 diabetes patients carried moderately but significantly shorter TCRB CDR3s. An over-representation of cells with high TCR expression could result from cDNA sequencing.

The TCR sequence derives from a woman under 30 with type 1 diabetes. The sample comprised central memory CD4+ T cells from blood.

CDR3 nucleotide sequence: TGTGCCAGCAGCCTACAAGGCGGGGGGTTTTACAATGAGCAGTTCTTC. This codes for CASSLQGGGFYNEQFF. This chain connects TRBV9 to TRBJ2-1, with TRBD2 identical over 8 bases. CDR3 size: 16 residues. The junction had 10 bases not matched to a gene; V was cut back by 4 bases and J by 4 bases. The germline CDR1 and CDR2 sequences are SGDLS and YYNGEE.